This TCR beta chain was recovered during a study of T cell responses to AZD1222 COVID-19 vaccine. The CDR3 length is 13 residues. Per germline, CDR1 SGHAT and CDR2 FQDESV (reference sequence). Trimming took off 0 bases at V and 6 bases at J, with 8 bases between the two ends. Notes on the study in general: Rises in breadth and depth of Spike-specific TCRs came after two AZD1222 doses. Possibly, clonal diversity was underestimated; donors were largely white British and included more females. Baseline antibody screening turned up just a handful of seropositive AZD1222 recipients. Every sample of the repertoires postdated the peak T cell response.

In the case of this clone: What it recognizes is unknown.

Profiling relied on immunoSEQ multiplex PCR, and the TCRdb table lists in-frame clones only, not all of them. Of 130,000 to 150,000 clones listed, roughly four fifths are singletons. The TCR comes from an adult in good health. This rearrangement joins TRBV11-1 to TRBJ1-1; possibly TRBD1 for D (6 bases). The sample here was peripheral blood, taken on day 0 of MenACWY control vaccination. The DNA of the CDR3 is TGTGCCAGCAGCTTAGCACAGGGAGCTGAAGCTTTCTTT. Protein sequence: CASSLAQGAEAFF.